These 7 T cell receptor beta chains were all obtained from the same sample, sequenced in a study of blood T cell repertoires in COVID-19. The protocol was immunoSEQ multiplex PCR, while the TCRdb copy is restricted to in-frame clones and leaves out a portion. The sample carries 300,000 or so clones, about 82% recorded once. Material: peripheral blood. These receptors originate from a woman in her forties or fifties with acute or convalescent COVID-19.

The J gene is TRBJ2-7, the V gene TRBV24-1; D is unresolved. The CDR3 spans 14 residues. Germline V gene lookup returns CDR1 KGHDR and CDR2 SFDVKD. V shed 4 bases and J shed 3 bases, with 12 bases lying between them. CDR3 DNA: TGTGCCACCAGTGACCGAGACTCTTTCTACGAGCAGTACTTC. This translates into CATSDRDSFYEQYF.

CDR3 protein: CASSARDISYEQYF. CDR3 sequence (DNA): TGTGCCAGCAGCGCCCGGGACATCTCCTACGAGCAGTACTTC. This sequence joins TRBV9 and TRBJ2-7, with D possibly being TRBD1 (6 bases). Germline V gene lookup returns CDR1 SGDLS and CDR2 YYNGEE. The CDR3 is 14 residues long. Deletions cut 3 bases from V and 0 bases from J, with 10 bases between.

V and J are TRBV18 and TRBJ2-7, with TRBD2 as a possible D gene (6 bases). The CDR3 consists of 15 residues. Trimming took 1 base from V and 3 from J, leaving 13 bases between them. CDR1 is KGHSH and CDR2 is LQKENI in the germline V gene. The CDR3 nucleotides are TGTGCCAGCTCACCACTTGGGCAGGGAGGCTACGAGCAGTACTTC. Translated, it gives CASSPLGQGGYEQYF.

The genes are TRBV27 and TRBJ2-1, with D possibly matching TRBD1 (6 bases). Trimming cost V 5 bases and J 1 base, with 12 bases left between them. CDR3 length: 15 amino acids. Germline CDR1 MNHEY, CDR2 SMNVEV (reference sequence). CDR3 nucleotides: TGTGCCAGCAGTCACAGGGTTAGGTCCTACAATGAGCAGTTCTTC. Translating gives CASSHRVRSYNEQFF.

This rearrangement joins TRBV24-1 to TRBJ2-7, with D possibly being TRBD1 (6 bases). CDR1 KGHDR and CDR2 SFDVKD come from the germline V gene. The CDR3 has 13 residues. V was cut by 6 bases and J by 5 bases, with 13 bases left in between. CDR3 in DNA: TGTGCCACCAGTACCCAGGGGTTCGACGAGCAGTACTTC. Translated, it gives CATSTQGFDEQYF.

This clone occurred once. V usage is TRBV7-9 and J usage is TRBJ2-7, with 10 bases matching TRBD2. The V gene end was trimmed by 7 bases and the J gene end by 6 bases; junction bases not matched to a gene: 15. The CDR3 totals 16 residues. Germline V lookup: CDR1 SEHNR, CDR2 FQNEAQ (reference sequence). CDR3: CASTTPLAGEIFEQYF. The CDR3 bases are TGTGCCAGCACCACCCCCCTAGCGGGAGAGATCTTCGAGCAGTACTTC.

The chain recombines TRBV5-6 with TRBJ1-2, with TRBD1 identical over 8 bases. There are 14 residues in the CDR3. Per germline, CDR1 SGHDT and CDR2 YYEEEE. V shed 5 bases and J 9 bases; nucleotides not matched to a gene: 12. The CDR3 reads CASRKGQALSSYTF. CDR3 nucleotide sequence: TGTGCCAGCAGGAAGGGACAGGCTCTGTCAAGCTACACCTTC.